The 11 T cell receptor beta chains below come from one sample, sequenced in a study of cytomegalovirus exposure and HLA in healthy donors. Vbeta (60) and Jbeta (13) primers were used in the PCR. The data were produced by immunoSEQ multiplex PCR, yet TCRdb's version contains in-frame clones alone and is incomplete. The table shows tens of thousands of clones, with over 55% occurring only once. The sample taken for sequencing was PBMCs. Source of these receptors: a man aged 55 to 70 in good health and CMV-seropositive.

The V and J genes are TRBV19 and TRBJ1-6; a weak D match, TRBD1 (5 bases). Germline lookup yields CDR1 LNHDA and CDR2 SQIVND (reference sequence). The CDR3 extends over 18 amino acids. V dropped 0 bases and J dropped 8 bases, with 20 bases sitting between them. This CDR3 is CASSIEASVTRADSPLHF. Here the CDR3 DNA reads TGTGCCAGTAGTATAGAAGCTTCCGTGACCAGGGCTGATTCACCCCTCCACTTT.

The chain employs TRBV4-1 and TRBJ1-4; D call uncertain. This CDR3 is 15 amino acids long. The V end lost 8 bases, the J end lost 5 bases, and 18 bases lay between the germline ends. Germline V lookup: CDR1 MGHRA, CDR2 YSYEKL. The CDR3: CASVKRTGENEKLFF. Written as DNA, the CDR3 is TGCGCCAGCGTAAAACGGACGGGAGAGAATGAAAAACTGTTTTTT.

This clone was observed once. The chain joins TRBV9 to TRBJ2-3; 7 positions match TRBD2. The CDR3 is 14 residues long. V dropped 2 bases and J dropped 2; count of bases not matched to a gene: 2. Germline V gives CDR1 SGDLS, CDR2 YYNGEE. In nucleotides, the CDR3 is TGTGCCAGCAGCGTTAGCGGGTTCACAGATACGCAGTATTTT. This sequence encodes CASSVSGFTDTQYF.

This clone was picked up one time. The J gene is TRBJ2-7, the V gene TRBV10-3; 10 bases match TRBD1. Trimming cost V 4 bases and J 2 bases; bases outside gene matches: 5. This CDR3 is built from 15 residues. Germline V gene sequence: CDR1 ENHRY, CDR2 SYGVKD. The CDR3 DNA follows: TGTGCCATCAGTGGGACCGGGACAGGGGCCTACGAGCAGTACTTC. This encodes CAISGTGTGAYEQYF.

The chain carries TRBV6-1 and TRBJ2-7, with 10 positions matching TRBD2. Germline lookup yields CDR1 MNHNS and CDR2 SASEGT. The CDR3 is 16 amino acids. V was clipped by 0 bases and J by 5 bases; unmatched bases: 7. CDR3 sequence (DNA): TGTGCCAGCAGTGAAGCGGCTAGCGGGAGAAGTGACGAGCAGTACTTC. It codes for CASSEAASGRSDEQYF.

A few counts support this clone. The chain carries TRBV7-2 and TRBJ2-7; possible D gene TRBD2, 6 bases. The CDR3 runs 13 residues. The ends were cut back, 5 bases at V and 3 bases at J, with 11 bases in the middle. From germline, CDR1 is SGHTA and CDR2 FQGNSA. The CDR3: CASSDGTGYEQYF. The CDR3 DNA sequence: TGTGCCAGCAGCGACGGGACTGGCTACGAGCAGTACTTC.

The V call is TRBV7-2, the J call TRBJ2-3; a weak D match, TRBD2 (6 bases). Germline lookup yields CDR1 SGHTA and CDR2 FQGNSA. V was cut by 5 bases and J by 4 bases, with 19 bases left in between. The CDR3 totals 16 residues. The CDR3 sequence is CASSPTLVGGADTQYF. The DNA of the CDR3 is TGTGCCAGCAGCCCAACCTTGGTGGGAGGTGCAGATACGCAGTATTTT. Full variable domain (missing parts from reference TRBV7-2 and TRBJ2-3): GAGVSQSPSNKVTEKGKDVELRCDPISGHTALYWYRQSLGQGLEFLIYFQGNSAPDKSGLPSDRFSAERTGGSVSTLTIQRTQQEDSAVYLCASSPTLVGGADTQYFGPGTRLTVL.

The CDR3: CAWTGPGQPFATNEKLFF. As DNA, the CDR3 is TGTGCCTGGACCGGCCCGGGACAGCCATTTGCAACTAATGAAAAACTGTTTTTT. The V gene is TRBV30, the J gene TRBJ1-4; 7 nucleotides align to TRBD1. Per the germline V gene, CDR1 is GTSNPN and CDR2 is SVGIG (reference sequence). The CDR3 length is 18 residues. Losses at the gene ends were 4 bases for V and 0 bases for J; bases not matched to a gene: 14.

By its share, this clone is medium-sized (0.01 to 0.1%). V is TRBV9 and J is TRBJ2-7, with 8 bases that match TRBD1. The CDR3 contains 13 residues. Losses at the gene ends were 7 bases for V and 3 bases for J; bases not matched to a gene: 6. Germline assignment: CDR1 SGDLS and CDR2 YYNGEE. The CDR3 sequence is CASGQGTGYEQYF. CDR3 nucleotides: TGTGCCAGCGGGCAGGGGACAGGCTACGAGCAGTACTTC.

The chain employs TRBV5-1 and TRBJ2-3, with a weak D call TRBD1 (5 bases). V was shortened by 4 bases and J by 4 bases, with 10 bases between the two germline ends. CDR1 and CDR2 (germline): SGHRS, YFSETQ. The CDR3 runs to 13 residues. The CDR3 nucleotides are TGCGCCAGCAGCGCACCAGGGTCAGATACGCAGTATTTT. This translates into CASSAPGSDTQYF.

This chain joins TRBV7-3 and TRBJ2-1; no clear D. CDR3 size: 13 residues. V was trimmed by 6 bases and J by 2 bases, leaving 8 bases between them. CDR1 and CDR2 (germline): SGHTA, FQGTGA. The CDR3 nucleotides are TGTGCCAGCAGTACGAGTCCCTACAATGAGCAGTTCTTC. Amino acid sequence: CASSTSPYNEQFF.